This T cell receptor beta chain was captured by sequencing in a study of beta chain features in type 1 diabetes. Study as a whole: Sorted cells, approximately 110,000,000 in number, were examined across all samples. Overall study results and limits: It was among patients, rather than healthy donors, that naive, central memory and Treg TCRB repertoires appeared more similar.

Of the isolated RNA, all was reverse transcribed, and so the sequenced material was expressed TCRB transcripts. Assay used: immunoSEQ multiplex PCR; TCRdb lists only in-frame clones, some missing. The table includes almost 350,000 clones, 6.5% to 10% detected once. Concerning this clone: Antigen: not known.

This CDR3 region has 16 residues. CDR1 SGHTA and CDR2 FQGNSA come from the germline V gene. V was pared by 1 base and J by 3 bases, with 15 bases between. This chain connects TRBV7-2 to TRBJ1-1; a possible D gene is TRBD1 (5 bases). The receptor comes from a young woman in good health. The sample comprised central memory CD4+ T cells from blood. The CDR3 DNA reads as TGTGCCAGCAGCTTAGGAAGTGCGGGCAGGGACACTGAAGCTTTCTTT. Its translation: CASSLGSAGRDTEAFF. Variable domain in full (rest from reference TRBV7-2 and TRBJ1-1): GAGVSQSPSNKVTEKGKDVELRCDPISGHTALYWYRQSLGQGLEFLIYFQGNSAPDKSGLPSDRFSAERTGGSVSTLTIQRTQQEDSAVYLCASSLGSAGRDTEAFFGQGTRLTVV.